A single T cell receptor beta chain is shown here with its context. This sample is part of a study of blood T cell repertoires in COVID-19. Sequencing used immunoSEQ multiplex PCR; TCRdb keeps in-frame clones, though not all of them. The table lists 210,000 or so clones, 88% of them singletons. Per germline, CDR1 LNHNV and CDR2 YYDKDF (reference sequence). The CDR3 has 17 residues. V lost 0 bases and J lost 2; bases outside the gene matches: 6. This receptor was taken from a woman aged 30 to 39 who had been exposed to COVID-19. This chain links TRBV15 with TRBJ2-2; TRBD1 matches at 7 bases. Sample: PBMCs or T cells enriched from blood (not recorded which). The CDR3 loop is CATSRDRGHANTGELFF. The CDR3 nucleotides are TGTGCCACCAGCAGAGATAGGGGGCACGCTAACACCGGGGAGCTGTTTTTT.